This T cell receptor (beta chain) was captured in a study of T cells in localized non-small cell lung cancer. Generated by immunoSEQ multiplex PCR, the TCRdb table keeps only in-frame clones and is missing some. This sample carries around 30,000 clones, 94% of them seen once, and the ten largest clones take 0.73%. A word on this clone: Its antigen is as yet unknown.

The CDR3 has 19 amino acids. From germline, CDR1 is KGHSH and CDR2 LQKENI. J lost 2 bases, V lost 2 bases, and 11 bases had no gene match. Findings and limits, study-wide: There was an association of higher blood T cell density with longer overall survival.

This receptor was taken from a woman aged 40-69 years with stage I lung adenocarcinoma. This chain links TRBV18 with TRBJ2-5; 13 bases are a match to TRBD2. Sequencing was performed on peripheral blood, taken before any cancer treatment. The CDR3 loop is CASSPTFRTSGGGQETQYF. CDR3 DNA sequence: TGTGCCAGCTCACCAACATTCAGAACTAGCGGGGGGGGTCAAGAGACCCAGTACTTC. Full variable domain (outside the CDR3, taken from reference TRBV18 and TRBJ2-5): NAGVMQNPRHLVRRRGQEARLRCSPMKGHSHVYWYRQLPEEGLKFMVYLQKENIIDESGMPKERFSAEFPKEGPSILRIQQVVRGDSAAYFCASSPTFRTSGGGQETQYFGPGTRLLVL.